Below are 17 T cell receptor beta chains sequenced from a single sample in a study of Ad26.COV2.S vaccination and SARS-CoV-2 variants. The data were produced by immunoSEQ multiplex PCR, yet TCRdb's version contains in-frame clones alone and is incomplete. The sample carries approximately 460,000 clones, 80% to 90% recorded once. Stated treatment: 15 to 20 received Ad26.COV2.S at low or high dose, single or two shots; roughly five received placebo; per-sample allocation not given. Sampling was done on day 63 after the first vaccine or placebo injection. The sequences come from peripheral blood, collected in a trial of Ad26.COV2.S vaccine versus placebo. These receptor sequences come from a person between 18 and 59 years old who received the Ad26.COV2.S COVID-19 vaccine or a placebo.

V usage is TRBV7-6 and J usage is TRBJ2-3; D perhaps matches TRBD2 (5 bases). V was trimmed by 0 bases and J by 4 bases, leaving 14 bases between them. The CDR3 consists of 16 residues. Germline CDR1 SGHVS, CDR2 FNYEAQ. The CDR3 protein is CASSLATLGVPDTQYF. CDR3 coding DNA: TGTGCCAGCAGCTTAGCCACACTAGGAGTCCCAGATACGCAGTATTTT. Using reference TRBV7-6 and TRBJ2-3 for the parts outside the CDR3, the full variable domain is GAGVSQSPRYKVTKRGQDVALRCDPISGHVSLYWYRQALGQGPEFLTYFNYEAQQDKSGLPNDRFSAERPEGSISTLTIQRTEQRDSAMYRCASSLATLGVPDTQYFGPGTRLTVL.

The chain employs TRBV19 and TRBJ2-2; D perhaps matches TRBD1 (6 bases). Looked up from germline, CDR1 is LNHDA and CDR2 is SQIVND (reference sequence). CDR3 length: 15 residues. V shed 4 bases and J shed 1 base, with 10 bases lying between them. CDR3 amino acids: CASSRQDRNTGELFF. In nucleotides, the CDR3 is TGTGCCAGTAGTAGACAGGACAGGAACACCGGGGAGCTGTTTTTT. The entire variable domain, with the rest obtained from reference TRBV19 and TRBJ2-2, is as follows: DGGITQSPKYLFRKEGQNVTLSCEQNLNHDAMYWYRQDPGQGLRLIYYSQIVNDFQKGDIAEGYSVSREKKESFPLTVTSAQKNPTAFYLCASSRQDRNTGELFFGEGSRLTVL.

This chain connects TRBV30 to TRBJ2-7, with D tentatively TRBD1 (6 bases). The CDR3 spans 16 residues. The germline V gene has CDR1 GTSNPN and CDR2 SVGIG (reference sequence). V was cut by 3 bases and J by 1 base, with 19 bases left in between. CDR3: CAWREGGSYTSYEQYF. CDR3 nucleotide sequence: TGTGCCTGGAGAGAAGGGGGTTCTTATACTTCCTACGAGCAGTACTTC.

CDR3 sequence reads: CASSLPTEEGGLFF. As DNA, the CDR3 is TGTGCCAGCAGCTTGCCGACGGAGGAGGGGGGACTGTTTTTT. The chain joins TRBV7-9 to TRBJ1-4, with D possibly matching TRBD1 (6 bases). The CDR3 is 14 amino acids. The V end was cut by 3 bases, the J end by 13 bases, with 18 bases between. Germline assignment: CDR1 SEHNR and CDR2 FQNEAQ (reference sequence).

V is TRBV27 and J is TRBJ2-7; TRBD2 agrees at 7 bases. The V gene end was trimmed by 5 bases and the J gene end by 0 bases; junction bases not matched to a gene: 7. The V gene's germline CDR1 is MNHEY and CDR2 SMNVEV (reference sequence). This CDR3 is 15 amino acids long. The CDR3 region is CASSVRLAGSYEQYF. DNA for the CDR3: TGTGCCAGCAGTGTTAGACTAGCCGGCTCCTACGAGCAGTACTTC.

This rearrangement joins TRBV9 to TRBJ1-5, with D uncertain. Germline V gene lookup returns CDR1 SGDLS and CDR2 YYNGEE. The ends were cut back, 2 bases at V and 0 bases at J, with 9 bases in the middle. There are 15 residues in the CDR3. CDR3 residues: CASSVGQDSNQPQHF. The CDR3 DNA sequence: TGTGCCAGCAGCGTCGGTCAGGATAGCAATCAGCCCCAGCATTTT.

This chain joins TRBV5-1 and TRBJ2-2; D may match TRBD1 or TRBD2 (5 bases each). The germline gives CDR1 SGHRS, CDR2 YFSETQ. The CDR3 is 17 residues long. V lost 6 bases and J lost 4, with 22 bases in between. This CDR3 reads CASTLIPGRLVTGELFF. As DNA, the CDR3 is TGCGCCAGCACTCTCATTCCGGGGCGCTTAGTCACCGGGGAGCTGTTTTTT.

This clone came up a few times. The J gene is TRBJ2-6, the V gene TRBV7-9, with D uncertain. Germline assignment: CDR1 SEHNR and CDR2 FQNEAQ (reference sequence). Trimming took 3 bases from V and 0 from J, leaving 12 bases between them. CDR3 length: 17 amino acids. The CDR3, as DNA: TGTGCCAGCAGCTTCCTCAGTTCGAACTCTGGGGCCAACGTCCTGACTTTC. Its protein product is CASSFLSSNSGANVLTF.

The chain uses TRBV6-1 and TRBJ2-1, with 7 bases matching TRBD2. This CDR3 has 15 residues. CDR1 and CDR2 from the germline V gene are MNHNS and SASEGT. Trimming cost V 3 bases and J 4 bases; bases outside gene matches: 6. CDR3 nucleotides: TGTGCCAGCAGTGACCGGCGGGGGACGTACAATGAGCAGTTCTTC. It encodes CASSDRRGTYNEQFF.

This chain connects TRBV10-3 to TRBJ2-1, with 8 bases fitting TRBD2. The V segment lost 6 bases and the J segment 7 bases; nucleotides outside the gene matches: 8. Germline values: CDR1 ENHRY, CDR2 SYGVKD. This CDR3 is built from 14 residues. The CDR3 reads CAIRPGRAGNEQFF. In nucleotides, the CDR3 is TGTGCCATCAGGCCCGGGAGGGCCGGGAATGAGCAGTTCTTC.

CDR3 nucleotide sequence: TGTGCCAGCAGTCCCCGGACGGCGAACACCGGGGAGCTGTTTTTT. Residues: CASSPRTANTGELFF. The rearrangement joins TRBV2 to TRBJ2-2; no firm D call. Germline V gene data show CDR1 as SNHLY and CDR2 as FYNNEI. The V end was cut by 5 bases, the J end by 0 bases, with 10 bases between. The CDR3 runs 15 residues.

This rearrangement joins TRBV4-3 to TRBJ2-7; tentatively, D is TRBD1 (6 bases). The CDR3 runs 16 residues. The germline CDR1 and CDR2 sequences are LGHNA and YSLEER. Trimming shortened V by 0 bases and J by 1 base, and 13 bases separated the two germline ends. CDR3 DNA sequence: TGCGCCAGCAGCCAAGATCATGGCAGGGGTTCCTACGAGCAGTACTTC. This gives the protein CASSQDHGRGSYEQYF.

This chain joins TRBV29-1 and TRBJ2-3; D gene ambiguous. Trimming pared 1 base from V and 1 base from J, leaving 21 bases between. The CDR3 length is 18 residues. The germline V gene encodes CDR1 SQVTM and CDR2 ANQGSEA. This CDR3 reads CSVEGPPLSRSRTDTQYF. CDR3 nucleotide sequence: TGCAGCGTTGAAGGGCCTCCTTTGTCGCGGAGCCGCACAGATACGCAGTATTTT.

The rearrangement joins TRBV5-1 to TRBJ2-5; possibly TRBD1 for D (6 bases). Germline CDR1 and CDR2: SGHRS and YFSETQ. V lost 1 base, J lost 3 bases, and 10 bases lay in between. The CDR3 runs 14 residues. CDR3 region: CASSLRPGEETQYF. CDR3 bases: TGCGCCAGCAGCTTGCGCCCAGGGGAAGAGACCCAGTACTTC.

The chain is built from TRBV6-5 and TRBJ1-1; TRBD1 matches at 10 bases. CDR1 MNHEY and CDR2 SVGAGI come from the germline V gene. The CDR3 loop spans 14 amino acids. J was trimmed by 6 bases and V by 2 bases; bases with no gene match: 3. The CDR3 nucleotides are TGTGCCAGCAGTTACGGGACAGGGGTTCCTGAAGCTTTCTTT. It encodes CASSYGTGVPEAFF.

The chain carries TRBV3-1 (or the pseudogene TRBV3-2) and TRBJ2-3, with D possibly matching TRBD2 (5 bases). This CDR3 has 13 amino acids. Between the trimmed V and J ends, which lost 3 bases and 5 bases, there was a span of 9 bases. Germline V gene lookup returns CDR1 LGHDT and CDR2 YNNKEL (reference sequence). The DNA of the CDR3 is TGTGCCAGCAGCCAGAGGGATATAGATACGCAGTATTTT. Amino acid sequence: CASSQRDIDTQYF.

This clone turned up a few times. The rearrangement uses TRBV2 and TRBJ1-6; maybe TRBD1 (5 bases). Germline CDR1 is SNHLY and CDR2 is FYNNEI. The CDR3 length is 15 residues. Trimming removed 3 bases from V and 2 bases from J, with 8 bases in between. In DNA form, the CDR3 reads TGTGCCAGCAGTGATCAGGGACCCTATAATTCACCCCTCCACTTT. It is translated as CASSDQGPYNSPLHF.